This T cell receptor (beta chain) was obtained from a study of shared clonotypes between healthy human individuals. Study conclusions and caveats: Owing to a small donor count, the genetic and exposure-history diversity represented was limited.

The CDR3 has 14 amino acids. From germline, CDR1 is LNHDA and CDR2 SQIVND (reference sequence). V was clipped by 5 bases and J by 7 bases, with 17 bases between them. In the case of this clone: The antigen remains undetermined.

Here immunoSEQ multiplex PCR was the method, and the copy in TCRdb shows in-frame clones only, minus some. The sample holds about 2.3 million clones; under 95% are singletons and the top ten take more than 0.35%. The chain couples TRBV19 to TRBJ1-2; no firm D call. Sequences were obtained from naive CD4+ T cells from PBMCs. As to subset: CD45RA+ positively selected. This TCR was recovered from a man between 18 and 29 years old in good health. Some clones in this sample may be carry-over from other donors' samples. The CDR3 sequence is CASSLDFLWGGYTF. The CDR3 DNA is TGTGCCAGTAGTTTGGACTTTTTGTGGGGTGGCTACACCTTC.